The 32 T cell receptor beta chains below were found in one sample sequenced in a study of identifying expanded T cells in peripheral blood. The table came from immunoSEQ multiplex PCR; TCRdb's copy has only in-frame clones and leaves some out. Of roughly 120,000 clones in the sample, about 87% are singletons; the top ten hold 7.5% to 10%. The source material was blood. The origin of the receptors is a person aged 18 to 75 in good health.

The V and J genes are TRBV5-1 and TRBJ2-3, with 10 bases identical to TRBD2. CDR1 and CDR2 from the germline V gene are SGHRS and YFSETQ. The ends lost 4 bases at V and 3 bases at J; junction bases unmatched: 5. This CDR3 contains 15 residues. The CDR3 region is CASSVAGGGTDTQYF. For the CDR3, the DNA is TGCGCCAGCAGCGTAGCGGGAGGCGGGACAGATACGCAGTATTTT.

V and J are TRBV2 and TRBJ2-1; 15 bases match TRBD2. Trimming at V came to 5 bases and at J to 0 bases, leaving 5 bases not matched to a gene. Germline CDR1 is SNHLY and CDR2 is FYNNEI. The CDR3 is made up of 18 amino acids. The CDR3 is CASSRGTSGGSSYNEQFF. The CDR3, as DNA: TGTGCCAGCAGTAGAGGGACTAGCGGGGGGAGCTCCTACAATGAGCAGTTCTTC.

CDR3 sequence (DNA): TGTGCCAGCAGCCTTCATTCTAGCTTCTCCTACGAGCAGTACTTC. This codes for CASSLHSSFSYEQYF. The rearrangement links TRBV7-2 to TRBJ2-7, with a weak D call TRBD2 (5 bases). Looked up from germline, CDR1 is SGHTA and CDR2 is FQGNSA. V lost 5 bases to trimming and J lost 0 bases, with 14 bases between them. The CDR3 runs 15 residues.

The chain recombines TRBV6-4 with TRBJ1-2; maybe TRBD1 (5 bases). This CDR3 has 15 amino acids. Germline V lookup: CDR1 MRHNA, CDR2 SNTAGT. With 6 bases removed from V and 5 bases from J, the gap between germline ends came to 19 bases. This CDR3 reads CASSPEMGGTYGYTF. In nucleotides, the CDR3 is TGTGCCAGCAGCCCCGAAATGGGGGGGACTTATGGCTACACCTTC.

V and J are TRBV6-5 and TRBJ2-7, with D unclear. The CDR3 loop spans 14 amino acids. Trimming took 4 bases from V and 3 from J, leaving 13 bases between them. The germline CDR1 and CDR2 sequences are MNHEY and SVGAGI. Written as DNA, the CDR3 is TGTGCCAGCAGTTCCCAGAACAGCATCTACGAGCAGTACTTC. Protein: CASSSQNSIYEQYF.

The V call is TRBV5-1, the J call TRBJ2-5; tentatively, D is TRBD1 (5 bases). This CDR3 spans 14 amino acids. The V and J ends lost 0 bases and 2 bases respectively, with 8 bases between them. CDR1 and CDR2 (germline): SGHRS, YFSETQ. The CDR3 loop is CASSLDRPQETQYF. CDR3 DNA: TGCGCCAGCAGCTTGGACAGGCCTCAAGAGACCCAGTACTTC.

V gene TRBV5-1 combines with J gene TRBJ2-3, with D perhaps given as TRBD1 or TRBD2 (6 bases each). The germline V and J ends were trimmed by 0 bases and 6 bases, with 11 bases remaining between them. The CDR3 spans 14 residues. Germline CDR1 SGHRS, CDR2 YFSETQ. The CDR3, as DNA: TGCGCCAGCAGCTTGGCGGGGGCGTTTGATACGCAGTATTTT. Its protein is CASSLAGAFDTQYF.

V is TRBV5-4 and J is TRBJ1-1, with D possibly matching TRBD1 (6 bases). V gave up 4 bases and J gave up 12 bases, with 19 bases separating them. CDR1 is SGHNT, CDR2 YYREEE, per germline (reference sequence). The CDR3 runs to 13 residues. CDR3 protein: CASSPPGGEVSFF. The CDR3 nucleotides are TGTGCCAGCAGCCCCCCGGGGGGCGAGGTGTCTTTCTTT.

V is TRBV10-1 and J is TRBJ1-1, with 7 bases that match TRBD1. Germline V gene data show CDR1 as WNHNN and CDR2 as SYGVQD (reference sequence). The CDR3 consists of 14 residues. J was trimmed by 6 bases and V by 4 bases; bases with no gene match: 8. The CDR3 DNA reads TGCGCCAGCAGTGCGGGACAGTCGGTAGCTGAAGCTTTCTTT. Its translation: CASSAGQSVAEAFF.

This CDR3 reads CASSQGGYGYTF. The CDR3 bases are TGTGCCAGCAGCCAAGGGGGCTATGGCTACACCTTC. The chain recombines TRBV14 with TRBJ1-2; D unresolved. The V end was cut by 1 base, the J end by 4 bases, with 4 bases between. Germline CDR1 is SGHDN and CDR2 is FVKESK. The CDR3 contains 12 residues.

This sequence joins TRBV5-4 and TRBJ2-2, with a tentative D call TRBD1 (5 bases). The V gene lost 4 bases and the J gene lost 3 bases, with 10 bases spanning the gap. Germline CDR1 and CDR2: SGHNT and YYREEE (reference sequence). This CDR3 has 14 amino acids. In DNA form, the CDR3 reads TGTGCCAGCAGCCTGGGGCAGGACACCGGGGAGCTGTTTTTT. Its translation is CASSLGQDTGELFF. Drawing the rest from reference TRBV5-4 and TRBJ2-2, the complete variable domain is ETGVTQSPTHLIKTRGQQVTLRCSSQSGHNTVSWYQQALGQGPQFIFQYYREEENGRGNFPPRFSGLQFPNYSSELNVNALELDDSALYLCASSLGQDTGELFFGEGSRLTVL.

This chain uses TRBV2 with TRBJ1-4, with a possible D match to TRBD1 (6 bases). The CDR3 totals 14 residues. V lost 4 bases and J lost 4, with 10 bases in between. In germline, CDR1 is SNHLY, CDR2 FYNNEI. The CDR3 protein is CASSAQGFNEKLFF. In DNA form, the CDR3 reads TGTGCCAGCAGTGCCCAGGGGTTTAATGAAAAACTGTTTTTT.

The chain combines TRBV6-1 with TRBJ1-5; D is uncertain. Germline V gene data show CDR1 as MNHNS and CDR2 as SASEGT. This CDR3 contains 11 residues. The V end lost 3 bases, the J end lost 5 bases, and 2 bases lay between the germline ends. CDR3 residues: CASSDYQPQHF. CDR3 in DNA: TGTGCCAGCAGTGACTATCAGCCCCAGCATTTT.

The rearrangement uses TRBV6-1 and TRBJ2-2; D is ambiguous. V was shortened by 2 bases and J by 7 bases, with 5 bases between the two germline ends. Germline values: CDR1 MNHNS, CDR2 SASEGT. This CDR3 region has 12 residues. This CDR3 is CASSERVGELFF. Written as DNA, the CDR3 is TGTGCCAGCAGTGAAAGGGTCGGGGAGCTGTTTTTT.

The CDR3: CASSDGWGNYGYTF. DNA of the CDR3: TGTGCCAGCAGCGACGGGTGGGGTAACTATGGCTACACCTTC. The chain uses TRBV7-2 and TRBJ1-2; D ambiguous. This CDR3 contains 14 residues. CDR1 and CDR2 (germline): SGHTA, FQGNSA. Trimming stripped 5 bases from V and 1 base from J, with 11 bases between.

This clone occurred a few times. This chain links TRBV2 with TRBJ2-3; 8 bases align to TRBD2. Per germline, CDR1 SNHLY and CDR2 FYNNEI. This CDR3 is 17 amino acids long. J was trimmed by 0 bases and V by 2 bases; bases with no gene match: 7. The chain's CDR3 is CASSELKIAGSTDTQYF. Written as DNA, the CDR3 is TGTGCCAGCAGTGAATTAAAAATAGCGGGGAGCACAGATACGCAGTATTTT.

The V gene is TRBV10-1, the J gene TRBJ2-7; weak D call: TRBD1 (5 bases). Per the germline V gene, CDR1 is WNHNN and CDR2 is SYGVQD (reference sequence). With 3 bases removed from V and 3 bases from J, the gap between germline ends came to 9 bases. CDR3 length: 13 amino acids. The CDR3 spells CASSDGQGYEQYF. In DNA form, the CDR3 reads TGCGCCAGCAGTGATGGCCAGGGCTACGAGCAGTACTTC.

J is TRBJ1-2 and V is TRBV6-6, with D possibly matching TRBD1 (5 bases). The CDR3 totals 11 residues. CDR1 is MNHNY and CDR2 is SVGAGI in the germline V gene (reference sequence). V lost 10 bases and J 4 bases, leaving 10 bases between the germline ends. CDR3: CAIVDSYGYTF. The CDR3 DNA reads TGTGCCATAGTCGACAGCTATGGCTACACCTTC.

This chain joins TRBV5-1 and TRBJ2-3, with 10 bases fitting TRBD2. This CDR3 region has 14 residues. The junction had 1 base not matched to a gene; V was cut back by 3 bases and J by 3 bases. CDR1 is SGHRS and CDR2 is YFSETQ in the germline V gene. CDR3 in DNA: TGCGCCAGCAGCTCTAGCGGGGGTACAGATACGCAGTATTTT. Translated, it gives CASSSSGGTDTQYF.

This chain links TRBV7-9 with TRBJ1-1; D may be TRBD1 (5 bases). Germline-derived CDR1 and CDR2 are SEHNR and FQNEAQ (reference sequence). The CDR3 spans 16 residues. The V end was cut by 4 bases, the J end by 5 bases, with 20 bases between. The CDR3 spells CASSSDGGSGRTEAFF. CDR3 sequence (DNA): TGTGCCAGCAGCTCCGATGGGGGTTCGGGGAGGACTGAAGCTTTCTTT.

This sequence joins TRBV4-2 and TRBJ2-3; TRBD2 matches at 8 bases. The J segment lost 5 bases and the V segment lost 4 bases, leaving 11 bases of the junction unmatched. The CDR3 sequence is 16 residues long. Germline V CDR1 and CDR2: LGHNA, YNFKEQ. CDR3 sequence: CASSPRGRGGRDTQYF. CDR3 sequence (DNA): TGTGCCAGCAGCCCACGAGGCCGGGGGGGCAGAGATACGCAGTATTTT.

The count of this clone is one. The chain recombines TRBV2 with TRBJ2-3, with D hard to call. The CDR3 covers 11 residues. V was trimmed by 6 bases and J by 3 bases, leaving 4 bases between them. Germline CDR1 SNHLY, CDR2 FYNNEI. This CDR3 reads CASRATDTQYF. DNA for the CDR3: TGTGCCAGCAGAGCAACAGATACGCAGTATTTT.

The chain joins TRBV4-1 to TRBJ2-3, with D possibly TRBD1 on 5 matching bases. The CDR3 is 15 amino acids. Germline values: CDR1 MGHRA, CDR2 YSYEKL. V lost 2 bases and J 2 bases, leaving 11 bases between the germline ends. The CDR3 bases are TGCGCCAGCAGCCAATGGGGCTTCAACACAGATACGCAGTATTTT. This translates into CASSQWGFNTDTQYF.

The rearrangement joins TRBV4-2 to TRBJ1-1; D not certain. Germline loops: CDR1 LGHNA, CDR2 YNFKEQ. Trimming took 1 base from V and 0 from J, leaving 9 bases between them. CDR3 length equals 15 residues. The CDR3 reads CASSQGGNLNTEAFF. CDR3 nucleotides: TGTGCCAGCAGCCAAGGAGGAAATCTGAACACTGAAGCTTTCTTT.

The chain carries TRBV14 and TRBJ2-7, with unresolved D. The CDR3 contains 12 residues. Between the trimmed V and J ends, which lost 3 bases and 4 bases, there was a span of 7 bases. Germline CDR1 SGHDN, CDR2 FVKESK. CDR3 amino acids: CASSQGKYEQYF. The DNA for the CDR3 is TGTGCCAGCAGCCAGGGCAAATACGAGCAGTACTTC.

The J gene is TRBJ2-7, the V gene TRBV28; 9 bases align to TRBD1. V shed 6 bases, J shed 4 bases, and the junction held 10 bases outside the gene matches. Germline values: CDR1 MDHEN, CDR2 SYDVKM. CDR3 length equals 15 residues. The CDR3 sequence: CASRGEGTGWYEQYF. The CDR3, as DNA: TGTGCCAGCAGGGGGGAGGGGACAGGGTGGTACGAGCAGTACTTC. The whole variable domain, filled in from reference TRBV28 and TRBJ2-7, reads DVKVTQSSRYLVKRTGEKVFLECVQDMDHENMFWYRQDPGLGLRLIYFSYDVKMKEKGDIPEGYSVSREKKERFSLILESASTNQTSMYLCASRGEGTGWYEQYFGPGTRLTVT.

This chain uses TRBV5-1 with TRBJ2-5; D ambiguous. Germline CDR1 SGHRS, CDR2 YFSETQ. V lost 7 bases to trimming and J lost 3 bases, with 13 bases between them. The CDR3 has 13 residues. This CDR3 is CASEAGLKETQYF. The CDR3 DNA reads TGCGCCAGCGAGGCAGGTTTGAAAGAGACCCAGTACTTC. The full variable domain, completed using reference TRBV5-1 and TRBJ2-5, is KAGVTQTPRYLIKTRGQQVTLSCSPISGHRSVSWYQQTPGQGLQFLFEYFSETQRNKGNFPGRFSGRQFSNSRSEMNVSTLELGDSALYLCASEAGLKETQYFGPGTRLLVL.

The J gene is TRBJ2-1, the V gene TRBV4-3, with D possibly TRBD2 on 5 matching bases. This CDR3 has 18 residues. Germline CDR1 and CDR2: LGHNA and YSLEER. Trimming cost V 0 bases and J 6 bases, with 21 bases left between them. The CDR3 bases are TGCGCCAGCAGCCAAGAATCTAATGGGCTAGCTCCCGGCAATGAGCAGTTCTTC. Its protein product is CASSQESNGLAPGNEQFF.

The rearrangement joins TRBV5-1 to TRBJ2-7; D is perhaps TRBD1 (6 bases). There are 13 residues in the CDR3. CDR1 and CDR2 (germline): SGHRS, YFSETQ. The CDR3 DNA follows: TGCGCAAGTAAAGTCGGACAGCTCTACGAGCAGTACTTC. It translates to CASKVGQLYEQYF.

The chain recombines TRBV9 with TRBJ1-6, with D possibly being TRBD1 (6 bases). Germline V gene sequence: CDR1 SGDLS, CDR2 YYNGEE. CDR3 size: 13 residues. V dropped 4 bases and J dropped 8 bases, with 10 bases sitting between them. DNA of the CDR3: TGTGCCAGCAGCCTTAGGGGGGATTCACCCCTCCACTTT. Amino acids: CASSLRGDSPLHF.

This chain uses TRBV6-5 with TRBJ1-2; D is uncertain. Germline V gives CDR1 MNHEY, CDR2 SVGAGI. Trimming removed 9 bases from V and 1 base from J, with 6 bases in between. This CDR3 comprises 11 residues. The CDR3 protein is CASQDNYGYTF. The CDR3 region has the DNA TGTGCCAGTCAGGATAACTATGGCTACACCTTC.

The chain has TRBV19 and TRBJ2-7, with D perhaps matching TRBD1 or TRBD2 (5 bases each). This CDR3 is built from 13 residues. The V gene lost 5 bases and the J gene lost 2 bases, with 10 bases spanning the gap. CDR1 LNHDA and CDR2 SQIVND come from the germline V gene (reference sequence). The DNA for the CDR3 is TGTGCCAGTAGTTCCGGGACGACCTACGAGCAGTACTTC. Translation: CASSSGTTYEQYF.